Presented here are 7 T cell receptor beta chains from one specimen sequenced in a study of T cell repertoires in cytomegalovirus infection. TCRdb recomputed calls from the reads with MiXCR, one row per CDR3 protein. This sample has 400,000 or so distinct CDR3 sequences, with about a sixth found just once. Sequenced input: PBMCs. Receptor source: a human donor in good health (CMV status not recorded). Some clones in this sample may be carry-over from other donors' samples.

This chain connects TRBV12-3 or TRBV12-4 to TRBJ1-6; 8 bases are a match to TRBD1. This CDR3 has 13 residues. The trim removed 6 bases at V and 9 bases at J, leaving 4 bases unmatched. CDR3 in DNA: TGTGCCAGCAGCGGACAGGGCGGTTCACCCCTCCACTTT. Its translation: CASSGQGGSPLHF.

This clonotype was recorded at least ten times. This chain's CDR3 is CASRVGGTNQPQHF. In nucleotides, the CDR3 is TGTGCCAGCAGGGTGGGGGGGACGAATCAGCCCCAGCATTTT. The V and J genes are TRBV6-1 and TRBJ1-5, with D perhaps matching TRBD1 (5 bases). This CDR3 has 14 amino acids. V shed 6 bases and J shed 4 bases, with 13 bases lying between them. CDR1 and CDR2 (germline): MNHNS, SASEGT.

The chain recombines TRBV15 with TRBJ1-3, with D hard to call. Germline CDR1 and CDR2: LNHNV and YYDKDF (reference sequence). There are 15 residues in the CDR3. Trimming took off 8 bases at V and 0 bases at J, with 14 bases between the two ends. The CDR3 is CATAKARSSGNTIYF. As DNA, the CDR3 is TGTGCCACCGCTAAAGCCCGTAGCTCTGGAAACACCATATATTTT.

This clonotype was counted at least ten times. V usage is TRBV12-3 or TRBV12-4 and J usage is TRBJ2-3; no clear D gene. This CDR3 is 12 amino acids long. Trimming took 8 bases from V and 3 from J, leaving 9 bases between them. The CDR3 sequence is CASSGTTDTQYF. The DNA of the CDR3 is TGTGCCAGCTCAGGAACTACAGATACGCAGTATTTT.

This clonotype showed up many times. The chain recombines TRBV7-4 with TRBJ2-5, with D tentatively TRBD1 (6 bases). The germline gives CDR1 SGHVT, CDR2 SQSDAQ. The CDR3 has 15 residues. V lost 2 bases and J lost 5, with 15 bases in between. The chain's CDR3 is CASSLCAPRGETQYF. The CDR3 DNA is TGTGCCAGCAGCTTATGCGCTCCGAGGGGGGAGACCCAGTACTTC.

The chain has TRBV12-3 or TRBV12-4 and TRBJ1-3; perhaps TRBD1 as D (5 bases). The CDR3 length is 14 residues. The V gene lost 4 bases and the J gene lost 3 bases, with 10 bases spanning the gap. As DNA, the CDR3 is TGTGCCAGCAGTTCTAGGGGAAATGGAAACACCATATATTTT. This sequence encodes CASSSRGNGNTIYF.

This clonotype has a handful of counts. J is TRBJ1-1 and V is TRBV28, with TRBD1 as a possible D gene (6 bases). V lost 6 bases, J lost 2 bases, and 19 bases lay in between. The CDR3 has 16 residues. Germline loops: CDR1 MDHEN, CDR2 SYDVKM. CDR3 bases: TGTGCCAGCAGGGTCGGGACACTAGTCCTAAACACTGAAGCTTTCTTT. This gives the protein CASRVGTLVLNTEAFF.